One T cell receptor beta chain is described in this entry. What it recognizes is unknown. Primers: 60 Vbeta forward and 13 Jbeta reverse. Sequencing used immunoSEQ multiplex PCR; TCRdb keeps in-frame clones, though not all of them. The data contain roughly 72,000 clones, 70% to 75% of them singletons. This entry comes from a study of cytomegalovirus exposure and HLA in healthy donors. As for the study in general: Among about 190 million T cells, an earlier analysis found 117 million unique TCR beta sequences. Study-level results: The classifier, whose performance was assessed in both the original and validation cohorts, reportedly diagnosed cytomegalovirus status with high specificity and sensitivity. Under in vitro conditions, a few CMV-associated chains were confirmed as specific for CMV antigens. The study carried out a later analysis of TCR beta sequences. It associated 15,000 to 20,000 of them with specific HLA alleles at a false discovery rate of 0.05.

The sequenced material came from PBMCs. The source of this sequence is a human donor in good health.

The CDR3: CASSLGLMNTEAFF. As DNA, the CDR3 is TGTGCCAGCAGTTTAGGACTGATGAACACTGAAGCTTTCTTT. J is TRBJ1-1 and V is TRBV28; no definite D call. The CDR3 is made up of 14 amino acids. V lost 2 bases to trimming and J lost 0 bases, with 7 bases between them. CDR1 is MDHEN and CDR2 is SYDVKM in the germline V gene.